The table lists the clone carrying this T cell receptor (beta chain) with a few counts. The entry originates in a study of blood T cell repertoires in COVID-19. About the research overall: The samples span acute and convalescent COVID-19 from the United States, Italy and Spain. T cells, B-cell-depleted T cells, or PBMCs supplied cDNA or gDNA.

Using immunoSEQ multiplex PCR, the repertoire was profiled, and TCRdb retains in-frame clones only, with some absent. The sample has approximately 310,000 clones; 85% are singletons. The CDR3 is made up of 17 amino acids. Per the germline V gene, CDR1 is MGHRA and CDR2 is YSYEKL. V dropped 1 base and J dropped 5; count of bases not matched to a gene: 11. Participants spanned ages roughly 18 to 90 years and resided in about 24 US areas. Within the 2 weeks before study entry, each person in the exposed group met a COVID-19 case. The chain couples TRBV4-1 to TRBJ2-3; 8 nucleotides line up with TRBD2. The sequence was obtained from a young woman who had been exposed to COVID-19. Sequenced: PBMCs or T cells enriched from blood (not recorded which). The CDR3 protein is CASSQGVGSGNRDTQYF. The CDR3 bases are TGCGCCAGCAGCCAAGGGGTGGGTAGCGGGAACAGAGATACGCAGTATTTT.